The sequence of this T cell receptor (beta chain) was determined in a study of identical twins. This clonotype was recorded only once. No antigen is known for it. Only healthy Caucasians were included as donors. The CDR3 is 14 residues long. Trimming shortened V by 5 bases and J by 3 bases, and 14 bases separated the two germline ends. CDR1 is SGHAT and CDR2 is FQNNGV in the germline V gene. Study-wide results and limits: Clonotypes of the beta chain that were abundant in cord blood carried fewer insertions (memory repertoires showed none).

TCRdb processed the 5' RACE reads anew with MiXCR; each CDR3 protein has one entry. The sample includes 550,000 to 700,000 distinct CDR3 sequences, around 20% of them seen just once. These same records also appear under a second study, on T cells expressing NK-cell markers. That study adds: Out of eight donors sequenced, seven tested HCMV-seropositive and the remaining one seronegative. Sorting was restricted to alpha-beta TCR T cells by an anti-gamma-delta TCR antibody in several experiments.

The source of this sequence is a woman between 18 and 29 years old in good health. V gene TRBV11-2 combines with J gene TRBJ2-7; TRBD2 might be the D (5 bases). The sample consisted of PBMCs. The CDR3 DNA reads TGTGCCAGCAGCGACGGACTCGGAATCTACGAGCAGTACTTC. Protein sequence: CASSDGLGIYEQYF.